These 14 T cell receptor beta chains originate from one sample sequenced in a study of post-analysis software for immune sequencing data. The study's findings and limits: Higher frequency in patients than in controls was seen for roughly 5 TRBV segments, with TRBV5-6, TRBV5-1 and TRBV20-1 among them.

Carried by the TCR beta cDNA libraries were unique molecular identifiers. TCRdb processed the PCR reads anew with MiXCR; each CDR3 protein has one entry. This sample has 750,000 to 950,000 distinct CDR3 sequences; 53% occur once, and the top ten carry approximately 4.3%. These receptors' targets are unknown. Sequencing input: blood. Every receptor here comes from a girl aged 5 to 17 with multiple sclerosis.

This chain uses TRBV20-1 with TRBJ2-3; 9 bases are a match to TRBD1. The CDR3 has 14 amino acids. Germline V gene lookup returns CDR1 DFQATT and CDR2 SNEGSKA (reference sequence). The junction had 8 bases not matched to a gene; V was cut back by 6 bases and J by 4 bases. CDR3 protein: CSADTTGGADTQYF. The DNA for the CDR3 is TGCAGTGCAGACACAACAGGGGGCGCAGATACGCAGTATTTT.

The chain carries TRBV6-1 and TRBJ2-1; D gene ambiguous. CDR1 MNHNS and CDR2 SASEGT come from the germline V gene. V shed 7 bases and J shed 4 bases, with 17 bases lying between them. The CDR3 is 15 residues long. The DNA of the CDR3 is TGTGCCAGCACCGGAGAGATAGGGAAGTACAATGAGCAGTTCTTC. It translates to CASTGEIGKYNEQFF.

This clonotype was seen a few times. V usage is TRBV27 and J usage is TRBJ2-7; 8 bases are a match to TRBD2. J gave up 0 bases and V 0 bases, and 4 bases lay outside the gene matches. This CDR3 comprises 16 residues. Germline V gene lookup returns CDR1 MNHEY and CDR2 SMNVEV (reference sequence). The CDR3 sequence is CASSLSGGRRSYEQYF. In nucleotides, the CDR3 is TGTGCCAGCAGTTTATCAGGCGGGAGGCGCTCCTACGAGCAGTACTTC.

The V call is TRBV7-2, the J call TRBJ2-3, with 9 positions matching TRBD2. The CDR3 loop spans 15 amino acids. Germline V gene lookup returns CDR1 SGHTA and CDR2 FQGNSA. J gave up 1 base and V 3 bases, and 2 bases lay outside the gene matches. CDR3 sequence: CASSFERGGTDTQYF. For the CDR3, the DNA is TGTGCCAGCAGCTTCGAGCGGGGGGGCACAGATACGCAGTATTTT.

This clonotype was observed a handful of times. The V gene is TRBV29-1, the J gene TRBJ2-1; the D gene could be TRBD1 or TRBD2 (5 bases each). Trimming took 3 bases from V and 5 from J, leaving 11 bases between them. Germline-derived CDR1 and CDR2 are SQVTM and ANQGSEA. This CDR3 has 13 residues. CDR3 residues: CSVDSGTDNEQFF. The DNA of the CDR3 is TGCAGCGTTGACTCCGGGACGGACAATGAGCAGTTCTTC.

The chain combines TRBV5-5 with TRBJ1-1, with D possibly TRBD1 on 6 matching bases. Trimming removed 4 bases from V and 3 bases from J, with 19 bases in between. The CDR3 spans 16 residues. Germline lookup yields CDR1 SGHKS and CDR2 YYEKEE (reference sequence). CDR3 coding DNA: TGTGCCAGCAGCATATACTTTGGGGGGCTGCACACTGAAGCTTTCTTT. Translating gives CASSIYFGGLHTEAFF. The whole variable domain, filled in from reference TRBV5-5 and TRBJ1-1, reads DAGVTQSPTHLIKTRGQQVTLRCSPISGHKSVSWYQQVLGQGPQFIFQYYEKEERGRGNFPDRFSARQFPNYSSELNVNALLLGDSALYLCASSIYFGGLHTEAFFGQGTRLTVV.

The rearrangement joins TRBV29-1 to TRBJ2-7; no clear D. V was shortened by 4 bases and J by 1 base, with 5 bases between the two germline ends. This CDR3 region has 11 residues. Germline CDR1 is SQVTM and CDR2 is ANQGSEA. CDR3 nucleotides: TGCAGCGTTGTGAAATCCTACGAGCAGTACTTC. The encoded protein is CSVVKSYEQYF.

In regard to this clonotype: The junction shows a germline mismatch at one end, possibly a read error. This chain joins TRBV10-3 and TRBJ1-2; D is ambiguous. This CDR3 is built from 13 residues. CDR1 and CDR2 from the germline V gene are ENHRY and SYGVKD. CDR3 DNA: TGTGCCGTCAGTGAAAGGCAAGACTATGGCTACACCTTC. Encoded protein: CAVSERQDYGYTF.

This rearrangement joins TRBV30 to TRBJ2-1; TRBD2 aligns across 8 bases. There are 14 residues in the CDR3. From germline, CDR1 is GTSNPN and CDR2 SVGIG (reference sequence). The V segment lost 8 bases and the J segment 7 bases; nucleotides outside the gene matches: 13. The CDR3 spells CARGWRGAPNEQFF. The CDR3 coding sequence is TGTGCCCGAGGCTGGCGGGGGGCTCCAAATGAGCAGTTCTTC.

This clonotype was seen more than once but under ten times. The CDR3 sequence is CASSFGLGGRIYEQYF. As DNA, the CDR3 is TGTGCCAGCAGTTTTGGGCTAGGGGGGCGAATCTACGAGCAGTACTTC. The chain carries TRBV12-3 or TRBV12-4 and TRBJ2-7; D may correspond to TRBD1 or TRBD2 (6 bases each). This CDR3 spans 16 amino acids. Deletions cut 3 bases from V and 3 bases from J, with 18 bases between.

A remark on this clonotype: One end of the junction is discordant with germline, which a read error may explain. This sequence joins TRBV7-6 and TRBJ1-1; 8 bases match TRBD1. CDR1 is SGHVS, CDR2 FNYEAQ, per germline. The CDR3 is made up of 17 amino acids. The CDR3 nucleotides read TGTGCTAGCAGCCCGCGGACAGGGAAGGGGTTGAACACTGAAGCTTTCTTT. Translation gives CASSPRTGKGLNTEAFF.

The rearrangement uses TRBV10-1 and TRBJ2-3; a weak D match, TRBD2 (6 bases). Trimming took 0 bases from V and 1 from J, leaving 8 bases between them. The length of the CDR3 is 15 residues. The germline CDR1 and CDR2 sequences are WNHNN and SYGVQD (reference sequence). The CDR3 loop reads CASSESASGTDTQYF. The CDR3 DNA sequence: TGCGCCAGCAGTGAGTCGGCTAGCGGCACAGATACGCAGTATTTT.

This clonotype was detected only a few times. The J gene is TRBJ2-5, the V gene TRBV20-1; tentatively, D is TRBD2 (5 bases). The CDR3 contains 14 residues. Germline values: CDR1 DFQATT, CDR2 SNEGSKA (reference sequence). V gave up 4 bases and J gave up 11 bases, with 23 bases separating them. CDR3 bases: TGCAGTGCTATCTTCCGGGAACCCGACAATGAGCAGTACTTC. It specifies CSAIFREPDNEQYF.

The CDR3 sequence: CATSRDPNQPQHF. In nucleotides, the CDR3 is TGTGCCACCAGCAGGGACCCCAATCAGCCCCAGCATTTT. The rearrangement joins TRBV15 to TRBJ1-5; D is ambiguous. The V gene's germline CDR1 is LNHNV and CDR2 YYDKDF (reference sequence). V was cut by 3 bases and J by 3 bases, with 6 bases left in between. CDR3 length: 13 residues.